The 2 T cell receptor beta chains listed next were all sequenced from one sample in a study of technical replicates of blood from a handful of donors. Generated by immunoSEQ multiplex PCR, the TCRdb table keeps only in-frame clones and is missing some. The table includes just over 80,000 clones, around 94% detected once. Sequencing was carried out using T cells isolated from PBMCs. The receptor set was obtained from a human donor in good health.

The chain combines TRBV29-1 with TRBJ1-2, with 7 nucleotides matching TRBD1. From germline, CDR1 is SQVTM and CDR2 ANQGSEA. The V and J ends lost 3 bases and 0 bases, in that order; junction bases with no gene match: 4. The CDR3 sequence is 14 residues long. The CDR3 DNA is TGCAGCGTTGACCGGGACAGCTCTAACTATGGCTACACCTTC. This translates into CSVDRDSSNYGYTF. The complete variable domain, with remaining parts taken from reference TRBV29-1 and TRBJ1-2, reads SAVISQKPSRDICQRGTSLTIQCQVDSQVTMMFWYRQQPGQSLTLIATANQGSEATYESGFVIDKFPISRPNLTFSTLTVSNMSPEDSSIYLCSVDRDSSNYGYTFGSGTRLTVV.

The CDR3 nucleotides are TGTGCCTGGACTAGCGCTGGAAACACCATATATTTT. Protein: CAWTSAGNTIYF. V is TRBV30 and J is TRBJ1-3; D remains ambiguous. Germline assignment: CDR1 GTSNPN and CDR2 SVGIG (reference sequence). Between the trimmed V and J ends, which lost 4 bases and 2 bases, there was a span of 6 bases. CDR3 length: 12 residues.